The sequence of this T cell receptor beta chain was determined in a study of PD-L1 blockade in urothelial cancer. Generated by immunoSEQ multiplex PCR, the TCRdb table keeps only in-frame clones and is missing some. The sample records some 49,000 clones, about 90% being singletons. This CDR3 contains 15 residues. CDR1 and CDR2 from the germline V gene are LNHDA and SQIVND (reference sequence). Trimming cost V 4 bases and J 4 bases, with 16 bases left between them. The clonotype was recovered from a man between 60 and 75 years old with urothelial cancer. The genes are TRBV19 and TRBJ1-1; a possible D gene is TRBD1 (6 bases). The sample here was PBMCs, taken around atezolizumab (anti-PD-L1) treatment. The CDR3 loop reads CASSTLGGTGTEAFF. The CDR3 region has the DNA TGTGCCAGTAGTACGCTAGGGGGTACGGGCACTGAAGCTTTCTTT.